This is a list of T cell receptor beta chains from one sample in a study of beta chain features in type 1 diabetes. Some clones are missing from TCRdb's copy, which holds only in-frame ones; the method was immunoSEQ multiplex PCR. The data hold around 41,000 clones, with around 63% observed a single time. The sequencing sample was made of Tregs from blood. These receptors were obtained from a young man with type 1 diabetes. Some clones in this sample may be carry-over from other donors' samples. CDR3s include the opening cysteine and the closing phenylalanine or tryptophan. The D gene is left open where the match is weak.

j_call	d_call	v_call	cdr3_aa	cdr3_nt
TRBJ2-5	NA	TRBV2	CAGKGPGEETQYF	TGTGCCGGCAAAGGGCCGGGGGAGGAGACCCAGTACTTC
TRBJ2-1	NA	TRBV28	CASSFLHQDNEQFF	TGTGCCAGCAGTTTCTTGCACCAGGACAATGAGCAGTTCTTC
TRBJ2-3	NA	TRBV5-4	CASSLVGQGTDTQYF	TGTGCCAGCAGCTTGGTTGGGCAGGGGACAGATACGCAGTATTTT
TRBJ2-7	TRBD2	TRBV7-8	CASSVSGGPFEQYF	TGTGCCAGCAGCGTTAGCGGGGGGCCCTTCGAGCAGTACTTC
TRBJ2-1	TRBD2	TRBV5-1	CASSLVASGRGDEQFF	TGCGCCAGCAGCTTGGTGGCTAGCGGGCGTGGGGATGAGCAGTTCTTC
TRBJ2-7	NA	TRBV15	CATSREVGGSYEQYF	TGTGCCACCAGCAGAGAGGTCGGCGGATCCTACGAGCAGTACTTC
TRBJ2-7	TRBD2	TRBV6-4	CASSHIRGGPLSESYEQYF	TGTGCCAGCAGTCACATCCGGGGGGGACCTCTCTCTGAGTCCTACGAGCAGTACTTC
TRBJ2-2	NA	TRBV6-6	CASRARVGELFF	TGTGCCAGCAGAGCCCGGGTTGGGGAGCTGTTTTTT
TRBJ2-2	TRBD2	TRBV4-2	CASSPGTSGGTGELFF	TGTGCCAGCAGCCCCGGGACTAGCGGGGGCACCGGGGAGCTGTTTTTT
TRBJ2-2	TRBD1	TRBV2	CASIDRTGVGELFF	TGTGCCAGCATCGATCGGACAGGGGTCGGGGAGCTGTTTTTT